This is a list of T cell receptor beta chains from one sample in a study of T cell responses to AZD1222 COVID-19 vaccine. Measured with immunoSEQ multiplex PCR; TCRdb has only the in-frame clones, and not every one. Found here are under 110,000 clones, around 84% of them singletons; the top ten hold 1.4%. The sequencing here drew on peripheral blood, taken on day 0 of AZD1222 vaccination. Source of these receptors: an adult in good health. The CDR3 runs from the conserved cysteine through the conserved F or W. Clone size is given for some rows only: seen once, a few or many times, or a class if the clone is expanded.

TRBV18	NA	TRBJ1-1	CASSLGQGNTEAFF
TRBV6-5	once	TRBJ2-7	CASSYGVLAHTYEQYF
TRBV13	NA	TRBJ2-1	CASINPGLAERNEQFF
TRBV12-3/TRBV12-4	NA	TRBJ1-1	CASSLDGTEAFF
TRBV15	NA	TRBJ1-5	CATSGMLEPQHF
TRBV12-3/TRBV12-4	NA	TRBJ2-7	CASSLGSSYEQYF
TRBV28	NA	TRBJ2-2	CASSSINTGELFF
TRBV28	NA	TRBJ1-1	CASSLPTGVNTEAFF
TRBV24-1	NA	TRBJ2-7	CATIQQANRPYEQYF
TRBV4-3	NA	TRBJ2-5	CASSQDTPGVLETQYF
TRBV29-1	NA	TRBJ2-7	CSALAGQTYEQYF
TRBV5-1	NA	TRBJ1-3	CASSLDGGQGRNTIYF
TRBV6-1	few	TRBJ1-5	CASSEQGHNQPQHF
TRBV28	NA	TRBJ2-5	CASKRTDTNKRTQYF
TRBV5-1	NA	TRBJ1-4	CASSPGGSLDEKLFF
TRBV6-6	NA	TRBJ1-4	CASSYEPGKLFF
TRBV5-6	NA	TRBJ1-6	CASSAYNNSPLHF
TRBV7-3	few	TRBJ2-7	CASSLSSGLSYEQYF
TRBV6-5	NA	TRBJ2-1	CASSERSGGEQFF
TRBV27	once	TRBJ1-1	CASSLFAGSTHWEAFF
TRBV7-2	NA	TRBJ1-4	CASSLETPNEKLFF
TRBV2	NA	TRBJ2-3	CASSENPPSGSTDTQYF
TRBV18	NA	TRBJ1-1	CASSPTTGGDTEAFF
TRBV10-3	NA	TRBJ2-7	CATRKAGGPNEQYF
TRBV30	NA	TRBJ1-3	CAWSGDRRYSGNTIYF
TRBV9	NA	TRBJ2-3	CASSSVPTSGTDTQYF
TRBV27	NA	TRBJ1-5	CASSVTRDTNQPQHF
TRBV5-1	NA	TRBJ1-5	CASSLTGTQPQHF
TRBV28	NA	TRBJ1-2	CASRSGTGGSYGYTF
TRBV30	NA	TRBJ1-5	CAWSALAADQPQHF
TRBV28	NA	TRBJ1-2	CASSLTGTGISGYTF
TRBV28	NA	TRBJ2-1	CASSPSAGGPRHEQFF
TRBV28	NA	TRBJ2-3	CASSRTSGGLNTDTQYF
TRBV28	NA	TRBJ2-1	CASSKGNGPYNEQFF
TRBV6-5	NA	TRBJ2-1	CASGAGGATEQFF
TRBV6-5	NA	TRBJ1-5	CASSYSWAQPQHF
TRBV19	NA	TRBJ2-3	CASSSRAGSTDTQYF
TRBV28	NA	TRBJ2-7	CASSLPLASVGHEQYF
TRBV7-2	few	TRBJ2-1	CASSPRDRTGGVEQFF
TRBV7-3	NA	TRBJ2-1	CASSSPPLALNNEQFF
TRBV6-1	NA	TRBJ2-7	CASSESTGTENEQYF
TRBV19	NA	TRBJ2-1	CASSRTYPGLRTWAQFF
TRBV28	NA	TRBJ1-6	CASSPRLDRGDSPLHF
TRBV7-8	NA	TRBJ1-1	CASSRQVNMNTEAFF
TRBV5-3	NA	TRBJ2-5	CARSCGTETIQETQYF
TRBV25-1	once	TRBJ1-5	CASSPSPWATLRPQHF
TRBV28	once	TRBJ2-7	CASSLGLAGTYEQYF
TRBV27	NA	TRBJ2-7	CASSPHKGGAQTYEQYF
TRBV28	NA	TRBJ2-7	CASSLIGQVYEQYF
TRBV19	few	TRBJ2-5	CASSNSRGVQETQYF
TRBV19	NA	TRBJ2-1	CASSRLAGETRREQFF
TRBV7-9	NA	TRBJ2-1	CASSLEGLAGGRSYNEQFF